Below are 15 T cell receptor beta chains sequenced from a single sample in a study of Tregs in tolerant kidney transplant recipients. Sequencing used immunoSEQ multiplex PCR; TCRdb keeps in-frame clones, though not all of them. The table shows about 68,000 clones, with roughly 84% occurring only once. Sequencing was done on a sample of CD4+ T cells from blood. Receptors originate from a human donor in good health.

V is TRBV11-2 and J is TRBJ2-6; 9 nucleotides line up with TRBD1. Germline-derived CDR1 and CDR2 are SGHAT and FQNNGV. The CDR3 extends over 18 amino acids. J was trimmed by 0 bases and V by 6 bases; bases with no gene match: 9. CDR3 bases: TGTGCCAGCAGTTTTTCCGGGACAGGGCTCTCTGGGGCCAACGTCCTGACTTTC. This gives the protein CASSFSGTGLSGANVLTF.

The V and J genes are TRBV6-5 and TRBJ2-1; the D is unclear. Germline CDR1 and CDR2: MNHEY and SVGAGI. V gave up 5 bases and J gave up 3 bases, with 11 bases separating them. The CDR3 totals 14 residues. For the CDR3, the DNA is TGTGCCAGCAGTATCCGCGCTCTCTACAATGAGCAGTTCTTC. As protein: CASSIRALYNEQFF.

The chain is built from TRBV5-4 and TRBJ1-2; no definite D call. Trimming cost V 4 bases and J 4 bases, with 17 bases left between them. The CDR3 totals 15 residues. Germline values: CDR1 SGHNT, CDR2 YYREEE (reference sequence). The CDR3 spells CASSTHEGLSYGYTF. CDR3 in DNA: TGTGCCAGCAGCACCCACGAGGGCCTGAGCTATGGCTACACCTTC.

V is TRBV5-4 and J is TRBJ2-1; a possible D gene is TRBD1 (6 bases). This CDR3 is built from 13 residues. V shed 1 base and J shed 7 bases, with 9 bases lying between them. Germline CDR1 is SGHNT and CDR2 is YYREEE (reference sequence). The CDR3: CASSLQGRNEQFF. DNA of the CDR3: TGTGCCAGCAGCTTGCAGGGGCGAAATGAGCAGTTCTTC.

This rearrangement joins TRBV6-4 to TRBJ1-2; 9 bases agree with TRBD1. The CDR3 sequence is 14 residues long. CDR1 MRHNA and CDR2 SNTAGT come from the germline V gene. Losses at the gene ends were 4 bases for V and 7 bases for J; bases not matched to a gene: 7. The CDR3 DNA follows: TGTGCCAGCAGTGTCCACTCGGACAGGGGTGGCTACACCTTC. It is translated as CASSVHSDRGGYTF.

The DNA of the CDR3 is TGTGCCAGCAGTTACTCGCCAGGATTAACCGGGGAGCTGTTTTTT. It yields the protein CASSYSPGLTGELFF. J is TRBJ2-2 and V is TRBV6-5; no firm D call. The CDR3 loop spans 15 amino acids. Trimming removed 0 bases at V and 5 bases at J, with 10 bases between. Germline V gives CDR1 MNHEY, CDR2 SVGAGI.

V gene TRBV2 combines with J gene TRBJ2-7; 11 nucleotides match TRBD2. Trimming removed 2 bases from V and 6 bases from J; junction bases left unmatched: 3. Germline CDR1 is SNHLY and CDR2 is FYNNEI. This CDR3 comprises 14 residues. As DNA, the CDR3 is TGTGCCAGCAGTGAAAGGGGGACTAGCGGCGAGCAGTACTTC. Its protein is CASSERGTSGEQYF.

This chain uses TRBV19 with TRBJ2-7, with 10 bases identical to TRBD2. The length of the CDR3 is 15 residues. Unmatched junction bases numbered 10, after V lost 8 bases and J lost 3 bases. Germline V gives CDR1 LNHDA, CDR2 SQIVND (reference sequence). Here the CDR3 DNA reads TGTGCCAGTGGCCCTAGCGGGAGAGGAGGCTACGAGCAGTACTTC. It codes for CASGPSGRGGYEQYF.

The gene calls are TRBV5-1 and TRBJ1-1; no clear D gene. The ends were cut back, 0 bases at V and 3 bases at J, with 9 bases in the middle. Germline V gene data show CDR1 as SGHRS and CDR2 as YFSETQ. The CDR3 totals 14 residues. CDR3 amino acids: CASSLAIGDTEAFF. DNA for the CDR3: TGCGCCAGCAGCTTGGCCATCGGGGACACTGAAGCTTTCTTT.

The chain uses TRBV11-3 and TRBJ1-6; unclear D gene. Looked up from germline, CDR1 is SGHNT and CDR2 is YENEEA. Trimming cost V 5 bases and J 9 bases, with 11 bases left between them. There are 13 residues in the CDR3. Here the CDR3 DNA reads TGTGCCAGCAGCCAGACATCAGCTTCACCCCTCCACTTT. It encodes CASSQTSASPLHF.

The CDR3 nucleotides read TGTGCCAGCAGCTTCCCCGGGGTGGCTGGCTACACCTTC. Translating it yields CASSFPGVAGYTF. This chain joins TRBV7-6 and TRBJ1-2; D not resolved. The CDR3 loop spans 13 amino acids. In germline, CDR1 is SGHVS, CDR2 FNYEAQ. The V gene lost 3 bases and the J gene lost 7 bases, with 12 bases spanning the gap.

CDR3 region: CASSRIPGTASYNEQFF. CDR3 nucleotides: TGTGCCAGTAGTAGAATACCCGGGACAGCTTCCTACAATGAGCAGTTCTTC. The chain combines TRBV19 with TRBJ2-1; 7 positions agree with TRBD1. With 4 bases clipped from V and 1 base from J, the junction kept 10 bases outside the gene matches. The CDR3 length is 17 residues. The germline V gene has CDR1 LNHDA and CDR2 SQIVND (reference sequence).

The rearrangement uses TRBV5-4 and TRBJ1-2; unclear D gene. The CDR3 loop spans 13 amino acids. CDR1 is SGHNT, CDR2 YYREEE, per germline (reference sequence). V gave up 2 bases and J gave up 8 bases, with 13 bases separating them. CDR3 coding DNA: TGTGCCAGCAGCTTACCGGGGAACCAAGGCTACACCTTC. This sequence encodes CASSLPGNQGYTF.

This chain joins TRBV5-6 and TRBJ2-5; D possibly matches TRBD1 or TRBD2 (7 bases each). Germline assignment: CDR1 SGHDT and CDR2 YYEEEE. Trimming cost V 4 bases and J 6 bases, with 19 bases left between them. This CDR3 is 15 amino acids long. CDR3 in amino acids: CASSPRGGGVKTQYF. The CDR3 bases are TGTGCCAGCAGCCCGAGGGGAGGGGGCGTGAAGACCCAGTACTTC.

The chain links TRBV13 to TRBJ1-3; 8 bases align to TRBD1. The CDR3 runs 17 residues. The V segment lost 5 bases and the J segment 3 bases; nucleotides outside the gene matches: 12. Germline-derived CDR1 and CDR2 are PRHDT and FYEKMQ (reference sequence). The CDR3 protein is CASSQQLLTGDGNTIYF. The DNA for the CDR3 is TGTGCCAGCAGCCAACAACTACTGACAGGGGATGGAAACACCATATATTTT.